Each of the 10 T cell receptor beta chains below was sequenced from the same sample in a study of CD8 T cells in ankylosing spondylitis. TCRdb recomputed calls from the 5' RACE reads with MiXCR, one row per CDR3 protein. The sample records about 220,000 distinct CDR3 sequences, roughly 24% being singletons. Sequenced: blood, either unsorted or a sorted T cell fraction (not recorded which). These receptors were obtained from a male donor with ankylosing spondylitis or in good health (not recorded which).

In this sample, this clonotype turned up many times. The chain carries TRBV20-1 and TRBJ2-7; 7 bases align to TRBD1. The length of the CDR3 is 14 residues. Germline V gene data show CDR1 as DFQATT and CDR2 as SNEGSKA (reference sequence). Trimming removed 5 bases from V and 4 bases from J; junction bases left unmatched: 11. The CDR3 bases are TGCAGTGCTCTTGCAGACAGGGTCATTTACGAGCAGTACTTC. As protein: CSALADRVIYEQYF.

This clonotype was seen many times. This chain joins TRBV12-3 or TRBV12-4 and TRBJ2-7, with D possibly being TRBD2 (7 bases). The CDR3 consists of 13 residues. Trimming removed 5 bases at V and 6 bases at J, with 14 bases between. CDR3 sequence reads: CASSTLGGGEQYF. DNA of the CDR3: TGTGCCAGCAGTACCCTAGGGGGGGGCGAGCAGTACTTC.

Only a few counts were recorded for this clonotype. V is TRBV7-3 and J is TRBJ2-7, with TRBD2 matching over 9 bases. V trimming: 5 bases; J trimming: 0 bases; junction bases outside the gene matches: 11. The CDR3 runs 17 residues. Per the germline V gene, CDR1 is SGHTA and CDR2 is FQGTGA. In nucleotides, the CDR3 is TGTGCCAGCAGCCCCCAGACTAGCGGTTATGTCTCCTACGAGCAGTACTTC. Its translation is CASSPQTSGYVSYEQYF.

CDR3 nucleotide sequence: TGTGCCAGCAGCTTAGGGCCAAGCTCGGGGAATGAGCAGTTCTTC. This gives the protein CASSLGPSSGNEQFF. V usage is TRBV7-2 and J usage is TRBJ2-1, with TRBD2 as a possible D gene (5 bases). Trimming took 1 base from V and 7 from J, leaving 14 bases between them. CDR3 length: 15 amino acids. Germline V CDR1 and CDR2: SGHTA, FQGNSA.

Many counts were recorded for this clonotype. J is TRBJ1-1 and V is TRBV6-2 or TRBV6-3; weak D call: TRBD1 (5 bases). Germline loops: CDR1 MNHEY, CDR2 SVGEGT. V lost 6 bases and J lost 1, with 12 bases in between. CDR3 length equals 14 residues. The CDR3 loop reads CASRLGLANTEAFF. The CDR3, as DNA: TGTGCCAGCAGGCTGGGACTGGCGAACACTGAAGCTTTCTTT.

This clonotype appeared many times. This chain connects TRBV4-1 to TRBJ2-5, with D perhaps TRBD1 (6 bases). CDR1 and CDR2 (germline): MGHRA, YSYEKL. The CDR3 covers 16 residues. The V end lost 2 bases, the J end lost 1 base, and 14 bases lay between the germline ends. The CDR3 loop is CASSQISGHLQETQYF. The CDR3 DNA reads TGCGCCAGCAGCCAAATTTCGGGACACCTCCAAGAGACCCAGTACTTC.

In its sample, this clonotype was seen many times. This sequence joins TRBV9 and TRBJ2-2; TRBD2 matches at 13 bases. The CDR3 totals 16 residues. V lost 0 bases and J lost 6; bases outside the gene matches: 2. Germline lookup yields CDR1 SGDLS and CDR2 YYNGEE. The CDR3 coding sequence is TGTGCCAGCAGCGTAGGGACTAGCGGGAGTCCCGGGGAGCTGTTTTTT. It yields the protein CASSVGTSGSPGELFF.

A few counts support this clonotype. This chain links TRBV20-1 with TRBJ2-5, with D tentatively TRBD2 (6 bases). The CDR3 has 14 amino acids. The germline gives CDR1 DFQATT, CDR2 SNEGSKA (reference sequence). V lost 2 bases and J lost 4, with 14 bases in between. The CDR3 nucleotides are TGCAGTGCTAGATCTAGCGAGAGGGGAGAGACCCAGTACTTC. This gives the protein CSARSSERGETQYF.

This clonotype appeared a single time. V gene TRBV9 combines with J gene TRBJ2-5; perhaps TRBD1 as D (6 bases). The CDR3 spans 13 residues. The germline V and J ends were trimmed by 3 bases and 5 bases, with 11 bases remaining between them. Germline CDR1 reads SGDLS; CDR2 reads YYNGEE. This chain's CDR3 is CASSATGRETQYF. CDR3 nucleotide sequence: TGTGCCAGCAGCGCAACAGGGCGGGAGACCCAGTACTTC. The complete variable domain, with remaining parts taken from reference TRBV9 and TRBJ2-5, reads DSGVTQTPKHLITATGQRVTLRCSPRSGDLSVYWYQQSLDQGLQFLIQYYNGEERAKGNILERFSAQQFPDLHSELNLSSLELGDSALYFCASSATGRETQYFGPGTRLLVL.

The gene calls are TRBV20-1 and TRBJ2-5, with D tentatively TRBD2 (6 bases). The CDR3 spans 15 residues. V was clipped by 0 bases and J by 7 bases, with 18 bases between them. Germline V gives CDR1 DFQATT, CDR2 SNEGSKA (reference sequence). CDR3 amino acids: CSAREGSGSGSTQYF. The DNA for the CDR3 is TGCAGTGCTAGAGAAGGAAGTGGTAGCGGCTCGACCCAGTACTTC.